These T cell receptor beta chains were read from a single sample in a study of cytomegalovirus exposure and HLA in healthy donors. Clones were read by immunoSEQ multiplex PCR, and TCRdb kept only the in-frame ones, dropping some. The specimen's table records roughly 82,000 clones. Sequenced: PBMCs. All receptors derive from a woman aged 60-75 years in good health and CMV-seronegative. The CDR3 runs from the conserved cysteine through the conserved F or W. A D gene is named only where the DNA matches it firmly.

TRBJ2-2 | TRBV7-9 | . | 15 | CASSAGPADTGELFF | TGTGCCAGCAGCGCGGGACCCGCGGACACCGGGGAGCTGTTTTTT
TRBJ2-3 | TRBV28 | . | 17 | CASSLRGSASSTDTQYF | TGTGCCAGCAGTCTCCGAGGGAGCGCATCCTCCACAGATACGCAGTATTTT
TRBJ2-7 | TRBV2 | . | 12 | CASSETDRKQYF | TGTGCCAGCAGTGAGACGGACAGAAAGCAGTACTTC
TRBJ2-2 | TRBV6-1 | . | 14 | CASSDPSLSGELFF | TGTGCCAGCAGTGACCCTAGTTTATCCGGGGAGCTGTTTTTT
TRBJ2-4 | TRBV2 | . | 14 | CASNLAAYKNIQYF | TGTGCCAGCAATCTCGCGGCTTACAAAAACATTCAGTACTTC
TRBJ2-7 | TRBV27 | . | 13 | CASARGIREKQYF | TGTGCCAGCGCAAGGGGAATTAGGGAAAAGCAGTACTTC
TRBJ2-7 | TRBV28 | TRBD1 | 16 | CASSLLTGDRAYEQYF | TGTGCCAGCAGTTTGCTCACTGGAGACAGGGCCTACGAGCAGTACTTC
TRBJ1-5 | TRBV5-1 | . | 15 | CASSPGGVSNQPQHF | TGCGCCAGCAGCCCCGGGGGGGTGAGCAATCAGCCCCAGCATTTT
TRBJ2-2 | TRBV4-3 | TRBD2 | 18 | CASSQVGLAGRVAGELFF | TGCGCCAGCAGCCAAGTGGGCCTAGCGGGAAGAGTGGCCGGGGAGCTGTTTTTT
TRBJ1-2 | TRBV28 | . | 15 | CASSLATGWNYGYTF | TGTGCCAGCAGTTTAGCAACAGGGTGGAACTATGGCTACACCTTC
TRBJ1-5 | TRBV4-2 | TRBD1 | 20 | CASSQDWQRPQGEINQPQHF | TGTGCCAGCAGCCAAGATTGGCAACGACCCCAGGGGGAGATAAATCAGCCCCAGCATTTT
TRBJ2-2 | TRBV11-3 | . | 15 | CASHPGSSNTGELFF | TGTGCCAGCCATCCCGGGTCCTCGAACACCGGGGAGCTGTTTTTT
TRBJ2-3 | TRBV10-3 | TRBD2 | 17 | CAISGEAGAGFRDTQYF | TGTGCCATCAGTGGTGAAGCGGGAGCGGGGTTCAGGGATACGCAGTATTTT
TRBJ1-2 | TRBV5-4 | . | 13 | CASSFPNNYGYTF | TGTGCCAGCAGCTTCCCAAATAACTATGGCTACACCTTC
TRBJ2-7 | TRBV7-9 | . | 14 | CASSPKIDGYEQYF | TGTGCCAGCAGCCCGAAAATAGATGGCTACGAGCAGTACTTC
TRBJ2-7 | TRBV27 | . | 14 | CASSPIRSSYEQYF | TGTGCCAGCAGTCCCATTCGTAGCTCCTACGAGCAGTACTTC
TRBJ2-5 | TRBV29-1 | TRBD2 | 12 | CSVAGGGETQYF | TGCAGCGTTGCGGGAGGAGGGGAGACCCAGTACTTC
TRBJ2-7 | TRBV6-5 | . | 14 | CASSYQGGPYEQYF | TGTGCCAGCAGTTACCAGGGAGGTCCCTACGAGCAGTACTTC
TRBJ1-1 | TRBV5-1 | . | 14 | CASSHGQTNTEAFF | TGCGCCAGCAGCCATGGACAGACGAACACTGAAGCTTTCTTT
TRBJ2-7 | TRBV4-2 | TRBD2 | 15 | CASSHIAGEFYEQYF | TGTGCCAGCAGCCATATAGCGGGAGAGTTCTACGAGCAGTACTTC
TRBJ2-7 | TRBV7-2 | . | 13 | CASSWGVSYEQYF | TGTGCCAGCAGCTGGGGGGTTTCCTACGAGCAGTACTTC
TRBJ1-1 | TRBV5-6 | TRBD1 | 12 | CASSIGQGEAFF | TGTGCCAGCAGCATTGGACAGGGTGAAGCTTTCTTT
TRBJ2-5 | TRBV15 | . | 12 | CATSRVSEAQYF | TGTGCCACCAGCAGAGTTAGCGAAGCCCAGTACTTC
TRBJ2-1 | TRBV11-2 | TRBD2 | 15 | CASSLEGLVRDEQFF | TGTGCCAGCAGCTTAGAGGGACTAGTCCGCGATGAGCAGTTCTTC
TRBJ2-7 | TRBV5-4 | . | 13 | CASSGGQNYEQYF | TGTGCCAGCAGCGGAGGACAGAACTACGAGCAGTACTTC
TRBJ2-7 | TRBV25-1 | TRBD2 | 15 | CASSELAGSSYEQYF | TGTGCCAGCAGTGAGCTAGCGGGGTCGAGCTACGAGCAGTACTTC
TRBJ2-7 | TRBV19 | . | 14 | CASRPLAGAGKQYF | TGTGCCAGTAGGCCGCTGGCGGGGGCGGGAAAGCAGTACTTC
TRBJ2-7 | TRBV9 | TRBD2 | 15 | CASSVDRTSGHEQYF | TGTGCCAGCAGCGTAGACCGGACTAGCGGTCACGAGCAGTACTTC
TRBJ2-5 | TRBV5-6 | TRBD1 | 15 | CASSLLIRTGREQYF | TGTGCCAGCAGCTTGTTAATAAGGACAGGTCGAGAGCAGTACTTC
TRBJ2-7 | TRBV27 | TRBD2 | 15 | CASSPLGTSPREQYF | TGTGCCAGCAGTCCCTTAGGGACTAGCCCGCGCGAGCAGTACTTC
TRBJ2-2 | TRBV2 | . | 16 | CASSSNPGGRTGELFF | TGTGCCAGCAGCAGTAACCCCGGCGGCCGCACCGGGGAGCTGTTTTTT
TRBJ2-3 | TRBV28 | TRBD1 | 18 | CASSSLGVDRGRTDTQYF | TGTGCCAGCAGTTCCCTCGGAGTAGACAGGGGGCGCACAGATACGCAGTATTTT
TRBJ2-7 | TRBV5-4 | . | 15 | CASSLAAASPHEQYF | TGTGCCAGCAGCTTGGCCGCGGCTAGCCCCCACGAGCAGTACTTC
TRBJ2-5 | TRBV7-9 | . | 16 | CASSPRGGWGQETQYF | TGTGCCAGCAGCCCAAGAGGGGGATGGGGCCAAGAGACCCAGTACTTC
TRBJ2-5 | TRBV19 | TRBD1 | 15 | CASSIRTGSWETQYF | TGTGCCAGTAGTATCAGGACAGGGTCGTGGGAGACCCAGTACTTC
TRBJ2-2 | TRBV5-1 | . | 16 | CASSLAMGLNTGELFF | TGCGCCAGCAGCTTGGCCATGGGACTGAACACCGGGGAGCTGTTTTTT
TRBJ1-2 | TRBV9 | TRBD1 | 14 | CASSTWTGENGYTF | TGTGCCAGCAGCACATGGACAGGGGAGAATGGCTACACCTTC
TRBJ1-2 | TRBV28 | . | 16 | CASRAPGGGRNYGYTF | TGTGCCAGCAGGGCCCCGGGGGGAGGCCGAAACTATGGCTACACCTTC
TRBJ2-1 | TRBV21-1 | . | 18 | CASNVPGLAESSYNEQFF | TGTGCCAGCAACGTCCCGGGACTAGCGGAGAGCTCCTACAATGAGCAGTTCTTC
TRBJ2-1 | TRBV19 | TRBD2 | 18 | CASSAGTSGISAYNEQFF | TGTGCCAGTAGTGCCGGGACTAGCGGGATAAGCGCCTACAATGAGCAGTTCTTC
TRBJ2-5 | TRBV27 | . | 13 | CASSSAFGETQYF | TGTGCCAGCAGCTCGGCCTTCGGGGAGACCCAGTACTTC
TRBJ2-7 | TRBV4-1 | . | 14 | CASSRGLNSYEQYF | TGCGCCAGCAGCCGGGGACTGAACTCCTACGAGCAGTACTTC
TRBJ2-1 | TRBV4-3 | TRBD2 | 19 | CASSQGWVSAGGAYNEQFF | TGCGCCAGCAGCCAAGGTTGGGTCTCCGCGGGAGGCGCCTACAATGAGCAGTTCTTC
TRBJ2-7 | TRBV7-8 | . | 13 | CASSQGGQVSRNF | TGTGCCAGCAGCCAGGGAGGCCAAGTTTCGCGGAACTTC
TRBJ2-7 | TRBV5-1 | TRBD2 | 15 | CASSVGRPSGYEQYF | TGCGCCAGCAGCGTCGGTAGGCCTAGCGGTTACGAGCAGTACTTC